The 30 T cell receptor beta chains listed next were all sequenced from one sample in a study of cytomegalovirus exposure and HLA in healthy donors. 60 Vbeta and 13 Jbeta primers were used in PCR. TCRdb's copy holds only in-frame clones and misses some; the assay was immunoSEQ multiplex PCR. The sample includes over 110,000 clones, 73% seen only once; the top ten take 1% to 1.5%. Sequencing was done on a sample of PBMCs. These receptor sequences come from a woman aged 40 to 49 in good health and CMV-seronegative.

The V gene is TRBV18, the J gene TRBJ2-5, with D tentatively TRBD1 (8 bases). The CDR3 covers 16 residues. V lost 5 bases and J 1 base, leaving 17 bases between the germline ends. The germline V gene encodes CDR1 KGHSH and CDR2 LQKENI. The CDR3 sequence is CASSMDREGGQETQYF. CDR3 bases: TGTGCCAGCTCAATGGACAGGGAGGGAGGCCAAGAGACCCAGTACTTC.

This clone was seen once. CDR3 bases: TGCGCCAGCAGCCAAGGCTACAGAAGCTCTGGAAACACCATATATTTT. This codes for CASSQGYRSSGNTIYF. V usage is TRBV4-3 and J usage is TRBJ1-3; no clear D gene. There are 16 residues in the CDR3. The germline CDR1 and CDR2 sequences are LGHNA and YSLEER. The V and J ends lost 1 base and 0 bases respectively, with 10 bases between them.

This chain joins TRBV11-2 and TRBJ1-1; tentative D call: TRBD1 (6 bases). Per germline, CDR1 SGHAT and CDR2 FQNNGV. Trimming left V 4 bases short and J 4 bases short, with 19 bases between. The CDR3 loop spans 16 amino acids. CDR3 in DNA: TGTGCCAGCAGCTCCCTCGACAGGTTCGAGCTCACTGAAGCTTTCTTT. Protein sequence: CASSSLDRFELTEAFF.

CDR3: CASSVGGHSNQPQHF. The CDR3 nucleotides read TGTGCCAGCAGCGTAGGGGGACACAGCAATCAGCCCCAGCATTTT. V is TRBV9 and J is TRBJ1-5, with a tentative D call TRBD1 (6 bases). Per germline, CDR1 SGDLS and CDR2 YYNGEE. The germline V and J ends were trimmed by 0 bases and 1 base, with 8 bases remaining between them. This CDR3 is 15 amino acids long.

The chain has TRBV4-1 and TRBJ1-1; the match to TRBD1 covers 8 bases. The germline V gene encodes CDR1 MGHRA and CDR2 YSYEKL. The CDR3 runs 19 residues. With 3 bases clipped from V and 3 bases from J, the junction kept 18 bases outside the gene matches. CDR3: CASSHRGRQGHDWDTEAFF. The CDR3 DNA sequence: TGCGCCAGCAGCCACCGAGGTAGACAGGGGCATGATTGGGACACTGAAGCTTTCTTT.

This chain uses TRBV6-5 with TRBJ1-6; D not certain. Per germline, CDR1 MNHEY and CDR2 SVGAGI. V lost 1 base and J 11 bases, leaving 6 bases between the germline ends. CDR3 size: 12 residues. The CDR3 DNA is TGTGCCAGCAGTTACTTAGGAGCACCCCTCCACTTT. Translated: CASSYLGAPLHF.

This clone was observed a few times. The chain is built from TRBV6-1 and TRBJ2-2; D is perhaps TRBD2 (5 bases). Germline V CDR1 and CDR2: MNHNS, SASEGT. The V end was cut by 1 base, the J end by 7 bases, with 13 bases between. The CDR3 spans 15 residues. CDR3 region: CASSEDFGEYGELFF. CDR3 nucleotides: TGTGCCAGCAGTGAAGACTTCGGGGAGTACGGGGAGCTGTTTTTT.

The chain links TRBV9 to TRBJ1-5, with D tentatively TRBD1 (5 bases). Trimming pared 4 bases from V and 4 bases from J, leaving 12 bases between. Germline-derived CDR1 and CDR2 are SGDLS and YYNGEE. This CDR3 region has 14 residues. This CDR3 is CASSLTGVNQPQHF. The CDR3 DNA is TGTGCCAGCAGCTTAACAGGTGTTAATCAGCCCCAGCATTTT.

The chain joins TRBV25-1 to TRBJ2-3, with D unresolved. Trimming shortened V by 4 bases and J by 4 bases, and 3 bases separated the two germline ends. CDR1 and CDR2 from the germline V gene are MGHDK and SYGVNS. The CDR3 contains 11 residues. The CDR3 DNA is TGTGCCAGCAGTGTCGCAGATACGCAGTATTTT. Protein product: CASSVADTQYF.

The chain combines TRBV5-1 with TRBJ2-7; 10 bases map to TRBD1. In germline, CDR1 is SGHRS, CDR2 YFSETQ. V dropped 3 bases and J dropped 3; count of bases not matched to a gene: 12. This CDR3 contains 17 residues. CDR3 sequence reads: CASSSQTQDRGVYEQYF. The DNA for the CDR3 is TGCGCCAGCAGCTCACAGACCCAGGACAGGGGGGTCTACGAGCAGTACTTC.

This clone has ten or more counts. The V and J genes are TRBV5-4 and TRBJ1-1; 9 nucleotides align to TRBD1. Germline V CDR1 and CDR2: SGHNT, YYREEE (reference sequence). V dropped 2 bases and J dropped 8; count of bases not matched to a gene: 4. The CDR3 consists of 13 residues. The CDR3 sequence is CASSFTGGAEAFF. As DNA, the CDR3 is TGTGCCAGCAGCTTTACAGGGGGCGCCGAAGCTTTCTTT.

The table lists this clone with a few counts. The V and J genes are TRBV5-1 and TRBJ1-1; tentative D call: TRBD1 (5 bases). The CDR3 loop spans 14 amino acids. Trimming stripped 0 bases from V and 3 bases from J, with 9 bases between. Germline values: CDR1 SGHRS, CDR2 YFSETQ. Written as DNA, the CDR3 is TGCGCCAGCAGCTTGGCAGGGTTGGACACTGAAGCTTTCTTT. Its translation: CASSLAGLDTEAFF.

The chain is built from TRBV18 and TRBJ1-2; no definite D call. There are 15 residues in the CDR3. The V end was cut by 2 bases, the J end by 6 bases, with 16 bases between. The germline CDR1 and CDR2 sequences are KGHSH and LQKENI. DNA of the CDR3: TGTGCCAGCTCACCAGTTAGTATTAAGGAGAATGGCTACACCTTC. It yields the protein CASSPVSIKENGYTF.

This rearrangement joins TRBV6-1 to TRBJ2-5; 11 bases fit TRBD1. V was clipped by 6 bases and J by 3 bases; unmatched bases: 6. Germline V gene sequence: CDR1 MNHNS, CDR2 SASEGT. CDR3 length: 15 residues. The CDR3 nucleotides read TGTGCCAGCAGGGACCGGGACAGGGGGAAAGAGACCCAGTACTTC. It specifies CASRDRDRGKETQYF.

The rearrangement links TRBV5-4 to TRBJ1-2; D is perhaps TRBD1 (6 bases). This CDR3 has 15 residues. V lost 4 bases, J lost 0 bases, and 13 bases lay in between. In germline, CDR1 is SGHNT, CDR2 YYREEE (reference sequence). In DNA, the CDR3 is TGTGCCAGCAGCCAGGGGACGGCGCCTAACTATGGCTACACCTTC. Translation gives CASSQGTAPNYGYTF.

This sequence joins TRBV19 and TRBJ2-7, with 10 bases lining up with TRBD2. V trimming: 0 bases; J trimming: 2 bases; junction bases outside the gene matches: 1. From germline, CDR1 is LNHDA and CDR2 SQIVND (reference sequence). The CDR3 runs 15 residues. DNA of the CDR3: TGTGCCAGTAGTATAGATAGCGGGGGGACCTACGAGCAGTACTTC. Translated: CASSIDSGGTYEQYF.

This chain joins TRBV2 and TRBJ1-1; 7 nucleotides align to TRBD1. This CDR3 comprises 14 residues. V shed 4 bases, J shed 0 bases, and the junction held 2 bases outside the gene matches. Per germline, CDR1 SNHLY and CDR2 FYNNEI. The CDR3: CASSADRVNTEAFF. CDR3 coding DNA: TGTGCCAGCAGTGCTGACAGGGTGAACACTGAAGCTTTCTTT.

This clone was found a few times. This rearrangement joins TRBV4-2 to TRBJ2-3; 16 nucleotides line up with TRBD2. Germline V gives CDR1 LGHNA, CDR2 YNFKEQ. There are 20 residues in the CDR3. J gave up 2 bases and V 3 bases, and 11 bases lay outside the gene matches. CDR3 sequence: CASSHPVPGLAGGDTDTQYF. CDR3 nucleotide sequence: TGTGCCAGCAGCCATCCCGTCCCGGGACTAGCGGGGGGGGACACAGATACGCAGTATTTT.

The chain carries TRBV19 and TRBJ2-4, with D perhaps TRBD1 (5 bases). Germline lookup yields CDR1 LNHDA and CDR2 SQIVND (reference sequence). Trimming took off 6 bases at V and 14 bases at J, with 17 bases between the two ends. The CDR3 is 12 amino acids. CDR3 nucleotide sequence: TGTGCCAGTAGCCTATGGGGAAAGGGGAAGTACTTC. Translation gives CASSLWGKGKYF.

The gene calls are TRBV11-3 and TRBJ2-4; 9 nucleotides line up with TRBD1. Germline V gene sequence: CDR1 SGHNT, CDR2 YENEEA. With V trimmed by 8 bases and J by 6 bases, 8 bases remained unmatched. The CDR3 sequence is 14 residues long. Here the CDR3 reads CASRDGTGRNIQYF. The DNA of the CDR3 is TGTGCCAGCCGAGACGGGACAGGGCGAAACATTCAGTACTTC.

DNA for the CDR3: TGTGCCAGCAGCTTGGGGCAGCAGGGTCGATCACCCCTCCACTTT. It yields the protein CASSLGQQGRSPLHF. The chain has TRBV13 and TRBJ1-6, with D possibly matching TRBD1 (5 bases). Deletions cut 3 bases from V and 10 bases from J, with 16 bases between. This CDR3 spans 15 amino acids. Germline loops: CDR1 PRHDT, CDR2 FYEKMQ (reference sequence).

This chain links TRBV27 with TRBJ1-1, with 7 bases identical to TRBD1. Per the germline V gene, CDR1 is MNHEY and CDR2 is SMNVEV (reference sequence). The CDR3 sequence is 14 residues long. With V trimmed by 5 bases and J by 7 bases, 10 bases remained unmatched. CDR3 sequence reads: CASSLKQGFGEAFF. For the CDR3, the DNA is TGTGCCAGCAGTCTCAAACAGGGGTTTGGTGAAGCTTTCTTT.

The V gene is TRBV7-2, the J gene TRBJ1-2; no firm D call. There are 11 residues in the CDR3. The germline gives CDR1 SGHTA, CDR2 FQGNSA. V was pared by 1 base and J by 5 bases, with 2 bases between. CDR3 sequence: CASSLVYGYTF. CDR3 coding DNA: TGTGCCAGCAGCTTAGTATATGGCTACACCTTC.

The chain uses TRBV2 and TRBJ2-1; perhaps TRBD2 as D (6 bases). The CDR3 covers 15 residues. Germline assignment: CDR1 SNHLY and CDR2 FYNNEI. V was pared by 6 bases and J by 7 bases, with 19 bases between. CDR3: CASSQEGLRDNEQFF. CDR3 coding DNA: TGTGCCAGCAGCCAGGAGGGGCTTCGGGATAATGAGCAGTTCTTC.

The chain is built from TRBV5-4 and TRBJ1-2; perhaps TRBD1 as D (6 bases). The CDR3 covers 16 residues. V was trimmed by 0 bases and J by 4 bases, leaving 16 bases between them. From germline, CDR1 is SGHNT and CDR2 YYREEE (reference sequence). As DNA, the CDR3 is TGTGCCAGCAGCTTGGCCAGCGGCAGGGGCACCTATGGCTACACCTTC. This translates into CASSLASGRGTYGYTF.

The V and J genes are TRBV4-3 and TRBJ2-2; weak D call: TRBD1 (5 bases). Trimming pared 6 bases from V and 5 bases from J, leaving 16 bases between. CDR1 is LGHNA, CDR2 YSLEER, per germline. The CDR3 loop spans 15 amino acids. For the CDR3, the DNA is TGCGCCAGCAGACCAGAAAGGGGTGGGACCGGGGAGCTGTTTTTT. Translated: CASRPERGGTGELFF.

Only a few counts were recorded for this clone. V usage is TRBV4-1 and J usage is TRBJ1-4; a weak D match, TRBD1 (5 bases). V was cut by 4 bases and J by 6 bases, with 15 bases left in between. CDR3 length equals 15 residues. The germline CDR1 and CDR2 sequences are MGHRA and YSYEKL. The CDR3 reads CASSRPDKGDEKLFF. In DNA, the CDR3 is TGCGCCAGCAGCCGACCGGACAAAGGGGATGAAAAACTGTTTTTT.

The V call is TRBV9, the J call TRBJ2-1, with TRBD1 matching 10 bases. V trimming: 0 bases; J trimming: 8 bases; junction bases outside the gene matches: 8. CDR1 SGDLS and CDR2 YYNGEE come from the germline V gene. CDR3 length: 16 amino acids. CDR3 sequence: CASSVEPGQGLYEQFF. The CDR3 nucleotides are TGTGCCAGCAGCGTAGAGCCGGGACAGGGGTTATATGAGCAGTTCTTC.

This clone showed up just once. The genes are TRBV7-8 and TRBJ2-5; possibly TRBD1 for D (5 bases). This CDR3 region has 15 residues. In germline, CDR1 is SGHVS, CDR2 FQNEAQ. V was pared by 0 bases and J by 4 bases, with 12 bases between. Here the CDR3 DNA reads TGTGCCAGCAGCTTAGCGTGGGGCTCCTTAGAGACCCAGTACTTC. Translation gives CASSLAWGSLETQYF.

The chain employs TRBV18 and TRBJ1-2; weak D call: TRBD1 (5 bases). CDR1 is KGHSH, CDR2 LQKENI, per germline. The CDR3 has 18 amino acids. V was shortened by 1 base and J by 0 bases, with 18 bases between the two germline ends. Here the CDR3 reads CASSPRQQATAPNYGYTF. CDR3 nucleotide sequence: TGTGCCAGCTCACCACGACAACAGGCCACGGCCCCTAACTATGGCTACACCTTC.